The 11 T cell receptor beta chains below come from one sample, sequenced in a study of Ad26.COV2.S vaccination and SARS-CoV-2 variants. This sample's treatment: 15 to 20 received Ad26.COV2.S at low or high dose, single or two shots; about five received placebo; per-sample allocation not given. Sample collection was performed on day 63 after the first vaccine or placebo injection. Produced via immunoSEQ multiplex PCR; TCRdb's table is partial and in-frame only. The sample lists 500,000 or so clones; 89% were seen once. The sequences come from peripheral blood, collected in a trial of Ad26.COV2.S vaccine versus placebo. The receptors here all came from a person between 18 and 60 years old who received the Ad26.COV2.S COVID-19 vaccine or a placebo.

The chain uses TRBV3-1 (or the pseudogene TRBV3-2) and TRBJ1-2; possible D gene TRBD1, 6 bases. The germline V gene has CDR1 LGHDT and CDR2 YNNKEL (reference sequence). CDR3 length: 13 residues. V dropped 4 bases and J dropped 4 bases, with 10 bases sitting between them. The CDR3 loop reads CASSPEGGYGYTF. The CDR3 DNA reads as TGTGCCAGCAGCCCCGAGGGGGGCTATGGCTACACCTTC.

The gene calls are TRBV11-3 and TRBJ1-1, with a tentative D call TRBD1 (5 bases). Germline loops: CDR1 SGHNT, CDR2 YENEEA. The CDR3 is made up of 14 amino acids. Trimming shortened V by 1 base and J by 6 bases, and 12 bases separated the two germline ends. The CDR3 reads CASSLGGGTPEAFF. DNA of the CDR3: TGTGCCAGCAGCTTAGGGGGTGGGACTCCTGAAGCTTTCTTT.

The gene calls are TRBV6-5 and TRBJ2-2; D is unclear. Germline assignment: CDR1 MNHEY and CDR2 SVGAGI. Trimming shortened V by 2 bases and J by 1 base, and 5 bases separated the two germline ends. This CDR3 has 14 residues. The CDR3 loop is CASSYPENTGELFF. DNA for the CDR3: TGTGCCAGCAGTTACCCGGAGAACACCGGGGAGCTGTTTTTT.

This clone was recorded only once. J is TRBJ1-1 and V is TRBV11-1, with D hard to call. The V gene's germline CDR1 is SGHAT and CDR2 FQDESV (reference sequence). The CDR3 covers 13 residues. Trimming removed 0 bases from V and 4 bases from J, with 6 bases in between. CDR3 region: CASSLAEGTEAFF. CDR3 DNA sequence: TGTGCCAGCAGCTTAGCGGAAGGCACTGAAGCTTTCTTT.

V and J are TRBV5-1 and TRBJ2-3, with D perhaps TRBD2 (7 bases). Germline V lookup: CDR1 SGHRS, CDR2 YFSETQ. The CDR3 consists of 16 residues. V lost 2 bases and J lost 2, with 15 bases in between. CDR3 bases: TGCGCCAGCAGCTTCGAAAGGGGGGGCACCACAGATACGCAGTATTTT. Protein product: CASSFERGGTTDTQYF.

The chain uses TRBV7-6 and TRBJ1-1; no firm D call. Germline CDR1 reads SGHVS; CDR2 reads FNYEAQ. The CDR3 loop spans 15 amino acids. V lost 0 bases and J 1 base, leaving 9 bases between the germline ends. The CDR3 region is CASSLAQWGNTEAFF. CDR3 nucleotide sequence: TGTGCCAGCAGCTTAGCCCAATGGGGGAACACTGAAGCTTTCTTT.

This clone has a single count. The chain combines TRBV28 with TRBJ1-2; possible D gene TRBD1, 5 bases. The CDR3 has 18 amino acids. Germline assignment: CDR1 MDHEN and CDR2 SYDVKM. V was shortened by 3 bases and J by 1 base, with 21 bases between the two germline ends. The CDR3 reads CASSFPRELLGYNYGYTF. CDR3 nucleotides: TGTGCCAGCAGTTTTCCCAGGGAGTTATTGGGATATAACTATGGCTACACCTTC.

The rearrangement links TRBV28 to TRBJ2-7; TRBD1 aligns across 7 bases. This CDR3 comprises 14 residues. The V segment lost 1 base and the J segment 3 bases; nucleotides outside the gene matches: 3. The germline CDR1 and CDR2 sequences are MDHEN and SYDVKM. The CDR3 spells CASSLYPGGYEQYF. The CDR3 DNA sequence: TGTGCCAGCAGTTTATACCCAGGGGGCTACGAGCAGTACTTC.

This chain links TRBV7-9 with TRBJ1-5; the match to TRBD1 covers 7 bases. The CDR3 has 15 residues. Germline-derived CDR1 and CDR2 are SEHNR and FQNEAQ (reference sequence). The ends lost 5 bases at V and 4 bases at J; junction bases unmatched: 8. CDR3 sequence: CASSKTGAPNQPQHF. DNA for the CDR3: TGTGCCAGCAGCAAAACAGGGGCCCCTAATCAGCCCCAGCATTTT.

This clone has just one count. The J gene is TRBJ2-3, the V gene TRBV6-5, with 9 bases matching TRBD2. The CDR3 is 14 residues long. J gave up 6 bases and V 7 bases, and 8 bases lay outside the gene matches. Germline V gene sequence: CDR1 MNHEY, CDR2 SVGAGI. CDR3 sequence: CASNIVAGEDTQYF. The CDR3, as DNA: TGTGCCAGCAACATTGTAGCGGGAGAGGATACGCAGTATTTT.

As for this clone: The sample carries other DNA sequences with the same CDR3. The V and J genes are TRBV5-4 and TRBJ1-2; D is unresolved. V lost 0 bases, J lost 8 bases, and 8 bases lay in between. CDR3 length: 12 residues. The germline CDR1 and CDR2 sequences are SGHNT and YYREEE (reference sequence). The CDR3 loop is CASSLDRVGYTF. The DNA of the CDR3 is TGTGCCAGCAGCTTGGACCGCGTGGGCTACACCTTC.